This entry describes one T cell receptor (beta chain). The antigen is unknown. Clones were read by immunoSEQ multiplex PCR, and TCRdb kept only the in-frame ones, dropping some. The sample includes 60,000 to 95,000 clones, 83% of them seen just once. This CDR3 comprises 16 residues. The V gene's germline CDR1 is WSHSY and CDR2 SAAADI. Trimming at V came to 0 bases and at J to 7 bases, leaving 8 bases not matched to a gene. This record belongs to a study of radiation and T cells in renal cell carcinoma. General study results and limits: In blood, top tumor clones expanded by 2 weeks, shrinking by 4.

As to time point: blood 4 weeks post-SBRT, at nephrectomy. Described treatment: 15 Gy SBRT to primary tumor, nephrectomy 4 weeks later. Source: blood, taken from a patient whose treatment included radiotherapy and nephrectomy. The rearrangement joins TRBV10-2 to TRBJ1-2, with 10 bases matching TRBD1. This receptor was taken from a woman aged 55-75 years with renal cell carcinoma. The chain's CDR3 is CASSESSGTGVTGYTF. The CDR3, as DNA: TGCGCCAGCAGTGAGTCGAGTGGGACAGGGGTTACTGGCTACACCTTC.